This T cell receptor (beta chain) was identified during a study of T cell responses to AZD1222 COVID-19 vaccine. Trimming removed 4 bases from V and 9 bases from J, with 23 bases in between. The CDR3 consists of 16 residues. The V gene's germline CDR1 is SGHNT and CDR2 YYREEE (reference sequence). Data came from immunoSEQ multiplex PCR; TCRdb stores just in-frame clones and leaves some out. The sample carries over 100,000 clones, more than 85% recorded once. In the case of this clone: Its antigen remains unidentified.

General study points: Two AZD1222 administrations were followed by greater Spike-specific TCR breadth and depth.

The gene calls are TRBV5-4 and TRBJ2-1; the D gene is possibly TRBD2 (7 bases). The material was peripheral blood, obtained on day 0 of AZD1222 vaccination. The sequence was obtained from an adult in good health. The CDR3 coding sequence is TGTGCCAGCAGCGGGCAGCGGGACACTGCCCGAGGTGAGCAGTTCTTC. This sequence encodes CASSGQRDTARGEQFF.